A single sample gave rise to the 20 T cell receptor beta chains below, sequenced in a study of blood T cells in healthy people across ages. For the second PCR, which ran for roughly 7 to 11 cycles, a sample-barcoded 5' primer and a J-beta primer mix were used. MiXCR, run by TCRdb on the 5' RACE reads, gives a single entry per CDR3 protein. The table includes roughly 2 million distinct CDR3 sequences, approximately 50% detected once. The sequenced material came from blood. The receptor set was obtained from a woman between 40 and 55 years old in good health.

The V and J genes are TRBV7-9 and TRBJ1-5; 9 bases are shared with TRBD1. V lost 5 bases, J lost 5 bases, and 4 bases stayed unmatched. The CDR3 consists of 14 residues. CDR1 and CDR2 from the germline V gene are SEHNR and FQNEAQ (reference sequence). The DNA for the CDR3 is TGTGCCAGCAGCGACGGACAGGGGTATCAGCCCCAGCATTTT. Protein product: CASSDGQGYQPQHF.

The V gene is TRBV10-3, the J gene TRBJ2-7; D gene uncertain. V was pared by 1 base and J by 3 bases, with 16 bases between. In germline, CDR1 is ENHRY, CDR2 SYGVKD. The CDR3 runs 16 residues. The CDR3 sequence: CAISEFLHDKGYEQYF. CDR3 nucleotides: TGTGCCATCAGTGAGTTCCTCCACGATAAGGGCTACGAGCAGTACTTC.

The chain combines TRBV3-1 with TRBJ2-7; D is perhaps TRBD1 or TRBD2 (5 bases each). The germline V gene encodes CDR1 LGHDT and CDR2 YNNKEL (reference sequence). CDR3 length equals 14 residues. Trimming removed 1 base at V and 4 bases at J, with 11 bases between. As DNA, the CDR3 is TGTGCCAGCAGCCAAGTCGGGGCTCTGTACGAGCAGTACTTC. Protein product: CASSQVGALYEQYF.

This chain connects TRBV6-5 to TRBJ2-1, with TRBD2 matching 14 bases. The CDR3 is 18 residues long. Trimming at V came to 4 bases and at J to 4 bases, leaving 9 bases not matched to a gene. CDR1 and CDR2 from the germline V gene are MNHEY and SVGAGI. The CDR3 spells CASSSGLAGGPAYNEQFF. DNA for the CDR3: TGTGCCAGCAGTTCCGGACTAGCGGGGGGCCCGGCATACAATGAGCAGTTCTTC.

This clonotype was seen only a few times. V gene TRBV4-2 combines with J gene TRBJ2-7, with D possibly matching TRBD2 (5 bases). The CDR3 sequence is 16 residues long. Trimming left V 0 bases short and J 0 bases short, with 12 bases between. CDR1 LGHNA and CDR2 YNFKEQ come from the germline V gene. The CDR3 DNA reads as TGTGCCAGCAGCCAAGAGGGAGACTTTAGCTCCTACGAGCAGTACTTC. It encodes CASSQEGDFSSYEQYF.

The gene calls are TRBV4-2 and TRBJ1-4, with D tentatively TRBD1 (6 bases). Germline CDR1 and CDR2: LGHNA and YNFKEQ. Trimming stripped 2 bases from V and 5 bases from J, with 9 bases between. The CDR3 length is 14 residues. Here the CDR3 DNA reads TGTGCCAGCAGCCAAACAGGGATGAATGAAAAACTGTTTTTT. Translating gives CASSQTGMNEKLFF.

The chain carries TRBV7-2 and TRBJ2-3; D is unclear. The CDR3 has 13 residues. The V and J ends lost 8 bases and 1 base respectively, with 10 bases between them. From germline, CDR1 is SGHTA and CDR2 FQGNSA. This CDR3 is CASGRYRTDTQYF. CDR3 sequence (DNA): TGTGCCAGCGGGCGCTACCGCACAGATACGCAGTATTTT.

This chain connects TRBV28 to TRBJ2-3, with TRBD2 identical over 8 bases. The CDR3 loop spans 17 amino acids. V was pared by 10 bases and J by 2 bases, with 17 bases of the junction left unmatched. Germline-derived CDR1 and CDR2 are MDHEN and SYDVKM. This CDR3 is CATRSLRRGVYTDTQYF. In DNA form, the CDR3 reads TGTGCCACCCGTTCTTTAAGGCGGGGGGTCTACACAGATACGCAGTATTTT. Drawing the rest from reference TRBV28 and TRBJ2-3, the complete variable domain is DVKVTQSSRYLVKRTGEKVFLECVQDMDHENMFWYRQDPGLGLRLIYFSYDVKMKEKGDIPEGYSVSREKKERFSLILESASTNQTSMYLCATRSLRRGVYTDTQYFGPGTRLTVL.

This chain uses TRBV20-1 with TRBJ2-3; D tentatively fits TRBD1 or TRBD2 (5 bases each). The CDR3 has 13 residues. The V end lost 0 bases, the J end lost 4 bases, and 8 bases lay between the germline ends. Germline V gene lookup returns CDR1 DFQATT and CDR2 SNEGSKA (reference sequence). In nucleotides, the CDR3 is TGCAGTGCTAGAGACCCGGGACCAGATACGCAGTATTTT. Protein product: CSARDPGPDTQYF.

The chain uses TRBV3-1 and TRBJ2-3, with D possibly being TRBD1 or TRBD2 (5 bases each). The CDR3 spans 12 residues. Per the germline V gene, CDR1 is LGHDT and CDR2 is YNNKEL (reference sequence). Trimming pared 7 bases from V and 3 bases from J, leaving 8 bases between. The CDR3: CASTGTTDTQYF. The CDR3 region has the DNA TGTGCCAGCACCGGGACGACAGATACGCAGTATTTT.

CDR3 nucleotides: TGTGCCAGCAGCAGGGCCCTTACGCAGTATTTT. Its protein product is CASSRALTQYF. The V call is TRBV7-9, the J call TRBJ2-3; D uncertain. The germline gives CDR1 SEHNR, CDR2 FQNEAQ (reference sequence). The length of the CDR3 is 11 residues. V was cut by 5 bases and J by 8 bases, with 8 bases left in between.

The V call is TRBV4-1, the J call TRBJ2-7; TRBD2 agrees at 9 bases. Germline lookup yields CDR1 MGHRA and CDR2 YSYEKL. Trimming cost V 4 bases and J 0 bases; bases outside gene matches: 10. The CDR3 spans 17 residues. The CDR3 is CASSPPAAGGPSYEQYF. The CDR3 coding sequence is TGCGCCAGCAGCCCTCCTGCAGCGGGGGGCCCCTCCTACGAGCAGTACTTC.

This rearrangement joins TRBV24-1 to TRBJ2-5; tentatively, D is TRBD2 (6 bases). Trimming removed 9 bases at V and 0 bases at J, with 16 bases between. CDR1 and CDR2 (germline): KGHDR, SFDVKD. The CDR3 is 15 residues long. Written as DNA, the CDR3 is TGTGCCACCCAAAAAGGCGCGGGATACCAAGAGACCCAGTACTTC. Translating it yields CATQKGAGYQETQYF.

This clonotype was observed a handful of times. The rearrangement joins TRBV20-1 to TRBJ2-7; TRBD2 matches at 7 bases. The ends lost 1 base at V and 4 bases at J; junction bases unmatched: 4. CDR3 length: 13 residues. The germline CDR1 and CDR2 sequences are DFQATT and SNEGSKA (reference sequence). The CDR3 DNA follows: TGCAGTGCTAGAGCGGGCGGGGGTTACGAGCAGTACTTC. Its translation: CSARAGGGYEQYF.

The J gene is TRBJ2-3, the V gene TRBV7-8, with D tentatively TRBD1 or TRBD2 (5 bases each). The V end lost 5 bases, the J end lost 2 bases, and 14 bases lay between the germline ends. The CDR3 covers 15 residues. Looked up from germline, CDR1 is SGHVS and CDR2 is FQNEAQ. The chain's CDR3 is CASSPTGPYTDTQYF. The CDR3 coding sequence is TGTGCCAGCAGCCCTACGGGACCCTACACAGATACGCAGTATTTT. Complete variable domain (other parts from reference TRBV7-8 and TRBJ2-3): GAGVSQSPRYKVAKRGQDVALRCDPISGHVSLFWYQQALGQGPEFLTYFQNEAQLDKSGLPSDRFFAERPEGSVSTLKIQRTQQEDSAVYLCASSPTGPYTDTQYFGPGTRLTVL.

In DNA, the CDR3 is TGCAGTGCTAGGCCGTTTCTCAACAATGAGCAGTTCTTC. As protein: CSARPFLNNEQFF. V usage is TRBV20-1 and J usage is TRBJ2-1; D gene unclear. CDR1 DFQATT and CDR2 SNEGSKA come from the germline V gene (reference sequence). CDR3 size: 13 residues. Deletions cut 3 bases from V and 5 bases from J, with 11 bases between.

A note on this clonotype: Its ends do not fully match the called genes, so a read error is possible. The chain carries TRBV20-1 and TRBJ2-4; the D is unclear. The J call is uncertain, as TRBJ2-7 better fits the DNA end. Germline V gene data show CDR1 as DFQATT and CDR2 as SNEGSKA (reference sequence). The CDR3 covers 13 residues. In nucleotides, the CDR3 is TGCAGTGCTAGAGAAGGCAGTTCCTGCGAGCAGTACTTC. This codes for CSAREGSSCEQYF.

Only a few counts were recorded for this clonotype. The J gene is TRBJ2-4, the V gene TRBV21-1; the table calls TRBD1, which could not be checked here. TRBV21-1 is reported as a pseudogene. The CDR3 is 16 residues long. CDR3 amino acids: CASTTVDEIAKNIQYF. The CDR3, as DNA: TGTGCCAGCACGACAGTAGACGAAATAGCCAAAAACATTCAGTACTTC.

This rearrangement joins TRBV6-5 to TRBJ2-4, with D tentatively TRBD1 (5 bases). This CDR3 is 14 amino acids long. Looked up from germline, CDR1 is MNHEY and CDR2 is SVGAGI. The germline V and J ends were trimmed by 6 bases and 1 base, with 10 bases remaining between them. CDR3 sequence reads: CASSKDSAKNIQYF. CDR3 bases: TGTGCCAGCAGCAAAGACAGTGCCAAAAACATTCAGTACTTC.

This rearrangement joins TRBV9 to TRBJ1-4, with D hard to call. There are 15 residues in the CDR3. Germline CDR1 reads SGDLS; CDR2 reads YYNGEE. Trimming left V 4 bases short and J 3 bases short, with 13 bases between. The CDR3 DNA sequence: TGTGCCAGCAGCCCTCACGACTTTTCTAATGAAAAACTGTTTTTT. It yields the protein CASSPHDFSNEKLFF.